The entry below describes one TCR beta chain. Its target is unknown. MiXCR was run by TCRdb on the RT-PCR reads, yielding one entry per CDR3 protein. Here the sample spans roughly 18,000 distinct CDR3 sequences, around 67% being singletons. This entry belongs to a study of yellow fever vaccine responses in identical twins. General study findings and limits: Reportedly, the T cell response mounted by twins to vaccine seemed partly convergent, partly personalized.

The trim removed 5 bases at V and 10 bases at J, leaving 8 bases unmatched. The CDR3 sequence is 13 residues long. The germline CDR1 and CDR2 sequences are SEHNR and FQNEAQ (reference sequence). The sample in question was T cells from blood (PBMCs), unsorted or a sorted subset (not recorded which), obtained before or after yellow fever vaccination (not recorded which). This clonotype originated in a woman under 30 who received the yellow fever vaccine. The chain carries TRBV7-9 and TRBJ1-1; 9 bases line up with TRBD1. For the CDR3, the DNA is TGTGCCAGCAGCGTCACAGGGGGCTCTTCAGCTTTCTTT. It encodes CASSVTGGSSAFF.